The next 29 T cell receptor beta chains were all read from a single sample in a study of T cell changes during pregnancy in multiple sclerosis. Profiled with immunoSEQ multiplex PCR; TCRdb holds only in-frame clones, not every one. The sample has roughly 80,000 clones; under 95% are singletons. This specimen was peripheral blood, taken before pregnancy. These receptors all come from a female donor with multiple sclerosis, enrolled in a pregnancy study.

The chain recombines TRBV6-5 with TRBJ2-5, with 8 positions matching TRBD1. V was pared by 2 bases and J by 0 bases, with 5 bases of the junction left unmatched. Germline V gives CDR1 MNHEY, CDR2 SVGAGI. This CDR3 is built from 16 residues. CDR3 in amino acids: CASSYLTGGYQETQYF. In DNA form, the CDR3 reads TGTGCCAGCAGTTACCTTACAGGGGGGTACCAAGAGACCCAGTACTTC.

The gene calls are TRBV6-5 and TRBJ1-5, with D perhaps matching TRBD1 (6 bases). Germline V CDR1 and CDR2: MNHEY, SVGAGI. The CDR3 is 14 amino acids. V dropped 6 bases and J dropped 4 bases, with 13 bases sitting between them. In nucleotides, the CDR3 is TGTGCCAGCAGGACCGGGACACCAAATCAGCCCCAGCATTTT. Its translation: CASRTGTPNQPQHF.

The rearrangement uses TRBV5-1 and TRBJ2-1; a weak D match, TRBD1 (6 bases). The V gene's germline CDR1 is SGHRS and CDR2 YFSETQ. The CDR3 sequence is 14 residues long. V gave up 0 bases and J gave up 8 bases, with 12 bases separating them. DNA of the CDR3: TGCGCCAGCAGCTTGGTCAGGGGCGCCGATGAGCAGTTCTTC. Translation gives CASSLVRGADEQFF.

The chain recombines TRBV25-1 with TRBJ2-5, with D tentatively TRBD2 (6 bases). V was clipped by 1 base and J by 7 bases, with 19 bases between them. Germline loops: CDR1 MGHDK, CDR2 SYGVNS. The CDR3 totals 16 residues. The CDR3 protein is CASSELGQAPGGTQYF. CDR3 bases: TGTGCCAGCAGTGAATTAGGGCAGGCCCCCGGGGGGACCCAGTACTTC.

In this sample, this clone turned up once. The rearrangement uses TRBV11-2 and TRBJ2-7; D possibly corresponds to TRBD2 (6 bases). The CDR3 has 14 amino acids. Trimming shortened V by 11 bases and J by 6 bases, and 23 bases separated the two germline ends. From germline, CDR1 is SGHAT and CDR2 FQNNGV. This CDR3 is CASTPPGTRGEQYF. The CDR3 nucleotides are TGTGCCTCGACCCCCCCCGGGACTCGGGGCGAGCAGTACTTC.

As DNA, the CDR3 is TGTGCCAGCTCACCCAACACAGATACGCAGTATTTT. Its protein product is CASSPNTDTQYF. The chain combines TRBV18 with TRBJ2-3, with D unclear. V lost 3 bases to trimming and J lost 2 bases, with 3 bases between them. Germline CDR1 reads KGHSH; CDR2 reads LQKENI. This CDR3 has 12 residues.

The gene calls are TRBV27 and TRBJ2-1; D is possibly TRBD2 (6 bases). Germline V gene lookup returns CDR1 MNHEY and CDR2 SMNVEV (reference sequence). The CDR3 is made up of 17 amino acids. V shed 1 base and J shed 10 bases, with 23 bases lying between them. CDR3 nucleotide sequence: TGTGCCAGCAGTTTATGGGGGAGAGGACTATCCACCGGGGAGCAGTTCTTC. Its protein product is CASSLWGRGLSTGEQFF.

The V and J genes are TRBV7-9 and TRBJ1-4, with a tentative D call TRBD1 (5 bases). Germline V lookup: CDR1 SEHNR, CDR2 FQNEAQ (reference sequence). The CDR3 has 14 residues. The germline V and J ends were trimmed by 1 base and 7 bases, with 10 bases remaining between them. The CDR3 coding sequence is TGTGCCAGCAGCTTAGAAGGGACTCTTGAAAAACTGTTTTTT. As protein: CASSLEGTLEKLFF.

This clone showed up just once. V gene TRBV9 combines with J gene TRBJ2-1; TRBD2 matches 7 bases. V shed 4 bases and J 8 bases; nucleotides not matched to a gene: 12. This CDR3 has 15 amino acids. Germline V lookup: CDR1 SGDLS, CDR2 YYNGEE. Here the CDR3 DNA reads TGTGCCAGCAGCACCAGCGGGATGTTAACGTATGAGCAGTTCTTC. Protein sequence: CASSTSGMLTYEQFF.

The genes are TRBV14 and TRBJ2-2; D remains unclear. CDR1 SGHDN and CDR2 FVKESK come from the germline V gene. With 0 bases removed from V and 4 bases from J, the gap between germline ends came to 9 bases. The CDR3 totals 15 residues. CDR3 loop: CASSQDYKVTGELFF. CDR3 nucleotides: TGTGCCAGCAGCCAAGATTACAAAGTCACCGGGGAGCTGTTTTTT.

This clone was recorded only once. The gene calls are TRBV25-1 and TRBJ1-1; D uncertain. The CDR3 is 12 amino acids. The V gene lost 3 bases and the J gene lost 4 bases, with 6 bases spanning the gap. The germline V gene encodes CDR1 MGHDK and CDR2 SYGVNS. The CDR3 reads CASSEWATEAFF. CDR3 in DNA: TGTGCCAGCAGTGAGTGGGCCACTGAAGCTTTCTTT.

This chain's CDR3 is CSVDQGVNDEQFF. CDR3 sequence (DNA): TGCAGCGTTGACCAGGGGGTGAACGATGAGCAGTTCTTC. This sequence joins TRBV29-1 and TRBJ2-1; 7 bases fit TRBD1. Germline CDR1 and CDR2: SQVTM and ANQGSEA. J gave up 8 bases and V 3 bases, and 7 bases lay outside the gene matches. The CDR3 covers 13 residues.

The CDR3 reads CATTRRPGEKLFF. The CDR3 nucleotides read TGTGCCACCACCCGGAGGCCGGGGGAAAAACTGTTTTTT. The V gene is TRBV27, the J gene TRBJ1-4; D not resolved. Germline V CDR1 and CDR2: MNHEY, SMNVEV (reference sequence). The CDR3 length is 13 residues. V was shortened by 10 bases and J by 8 bases, with 17 bases between the two germline ends.

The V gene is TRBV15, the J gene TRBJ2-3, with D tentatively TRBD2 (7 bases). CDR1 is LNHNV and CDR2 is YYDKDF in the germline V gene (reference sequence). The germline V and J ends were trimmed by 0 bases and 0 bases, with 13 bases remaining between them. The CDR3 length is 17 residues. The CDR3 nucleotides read TGTGCCACCAGCAGAGATCGTGGGAGGGGGAGCACAGATACGCAGTATTTT. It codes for CATSRDRGRGSTDTQYF.

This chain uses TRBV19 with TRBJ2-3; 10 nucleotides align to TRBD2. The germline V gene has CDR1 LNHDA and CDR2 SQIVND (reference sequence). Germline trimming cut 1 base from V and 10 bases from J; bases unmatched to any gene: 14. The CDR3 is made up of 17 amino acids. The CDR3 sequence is CASSIGLAGASHQPQYF. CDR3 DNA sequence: TGTGCCAGTAGTATAGGGCTAGCGGGAGCCTCCCATCAACCGCAGTATTTT. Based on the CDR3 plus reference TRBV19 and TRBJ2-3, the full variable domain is DGGITQSPKYLFRKEGQNVTLSCEQNLNHDAMYWYRQDPGQGLRLIYYSQIVNDFQKGDIAEGYSVSREKKESFPLTVTSAQKNPTAFYLCASSIGLAGASHQPQYFGPGTRLTVL.

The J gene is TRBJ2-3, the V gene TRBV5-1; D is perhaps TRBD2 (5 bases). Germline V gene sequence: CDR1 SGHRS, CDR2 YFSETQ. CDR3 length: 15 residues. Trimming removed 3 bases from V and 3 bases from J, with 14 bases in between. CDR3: CASSWTQRVTDTQYF. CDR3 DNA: TGCGCCAGCAGCTGGACCCAGAGGGTAACAGATACGCAGTATTTT.

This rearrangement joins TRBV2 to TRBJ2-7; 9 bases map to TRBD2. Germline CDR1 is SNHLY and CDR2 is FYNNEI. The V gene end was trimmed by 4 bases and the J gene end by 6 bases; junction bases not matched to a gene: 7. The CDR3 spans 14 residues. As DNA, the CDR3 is TGTGCCAGCAGTGTAACGGGACTAGCAGCCGAGCAGTACTTC. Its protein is CASSVTGLAAEQYF.

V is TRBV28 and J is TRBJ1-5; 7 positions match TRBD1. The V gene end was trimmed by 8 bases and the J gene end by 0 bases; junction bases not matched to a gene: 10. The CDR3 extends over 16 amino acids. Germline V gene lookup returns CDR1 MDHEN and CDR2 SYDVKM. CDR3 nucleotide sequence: TGTGCCAGCTACGGACAGGTTCGGGATAGCAATCAGCCCCAGCATTTT. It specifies CASYGQVRDSNQPQHF.

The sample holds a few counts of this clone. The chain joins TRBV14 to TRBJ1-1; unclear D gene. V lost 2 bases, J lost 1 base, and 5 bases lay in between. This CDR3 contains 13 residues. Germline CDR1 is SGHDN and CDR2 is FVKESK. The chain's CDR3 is CASSQLRNTEAFF. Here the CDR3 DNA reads TGTGCCAGCAGCCAACTCAGGAACACTGAAGCTTTCTTT.

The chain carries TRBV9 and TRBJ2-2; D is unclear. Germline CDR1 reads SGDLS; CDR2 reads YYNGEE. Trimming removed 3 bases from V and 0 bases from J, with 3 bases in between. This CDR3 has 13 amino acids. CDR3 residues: CASSGANTGELFF. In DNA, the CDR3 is TGTGCCAGCAGCGGCGCGAACACCGGGGAGCTGTTTTTT.

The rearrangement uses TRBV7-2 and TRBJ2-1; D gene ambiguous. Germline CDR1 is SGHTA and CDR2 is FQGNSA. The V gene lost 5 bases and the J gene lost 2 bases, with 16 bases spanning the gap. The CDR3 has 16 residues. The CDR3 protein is CASSPSVAGPYNEQFF. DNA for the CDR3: TGTGCCAGCAGCCCGTCAGTGGCAGGCCCCTACAATGAGCAGTTCTTC.

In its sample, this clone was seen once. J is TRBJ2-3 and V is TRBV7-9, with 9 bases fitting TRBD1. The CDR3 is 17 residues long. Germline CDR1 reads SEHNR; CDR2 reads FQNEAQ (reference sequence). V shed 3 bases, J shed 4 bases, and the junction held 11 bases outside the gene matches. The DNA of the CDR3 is TGTGCCAGCAGCTTTATTGCTTTGGGACAGGGTGCAGATACGCAGTATTTT. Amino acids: CASSFIALGQGADTQYF.

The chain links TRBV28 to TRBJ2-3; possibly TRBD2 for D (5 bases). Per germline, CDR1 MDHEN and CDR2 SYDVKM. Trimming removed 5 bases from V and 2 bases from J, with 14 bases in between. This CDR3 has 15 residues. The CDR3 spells CASSPPSGNTDTQYF. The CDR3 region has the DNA TGTGCCAGCAGTCCTCCTTCGGGAAACACAGATACGCAGTATTTT.

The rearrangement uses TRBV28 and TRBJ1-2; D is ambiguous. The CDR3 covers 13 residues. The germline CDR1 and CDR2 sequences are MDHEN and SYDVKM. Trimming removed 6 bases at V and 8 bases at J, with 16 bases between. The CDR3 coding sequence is TGTGCCAGCAGGTCACCAGGAACCCACGGCTACACCTTC. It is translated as CASRSPGTHGYTF.

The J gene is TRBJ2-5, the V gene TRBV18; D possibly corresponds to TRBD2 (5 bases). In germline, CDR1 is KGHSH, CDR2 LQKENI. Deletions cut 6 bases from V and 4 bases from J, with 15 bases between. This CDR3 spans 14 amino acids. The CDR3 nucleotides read TGTGCCAGCTCCCAGGACGGAGGAGGAGAGACCCAGTACTTC. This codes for CASSQDGGGETQYF.

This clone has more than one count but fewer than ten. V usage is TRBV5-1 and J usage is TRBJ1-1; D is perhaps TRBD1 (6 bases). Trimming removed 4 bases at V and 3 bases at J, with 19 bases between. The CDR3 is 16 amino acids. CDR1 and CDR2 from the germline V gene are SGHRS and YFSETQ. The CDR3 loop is CASSGWDTGGDTEAFF. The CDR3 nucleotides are TGCGCCAGCAGCGGATGGGACACGGGAGGGGACACTGAAGCTTTCTTT.

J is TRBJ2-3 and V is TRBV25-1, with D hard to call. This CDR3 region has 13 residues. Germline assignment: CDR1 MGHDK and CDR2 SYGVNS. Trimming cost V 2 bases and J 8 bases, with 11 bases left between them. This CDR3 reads CASSEASRVTQYF. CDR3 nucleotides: TGTGCCAGCAGTGAAGCAAGCCGGGTTACGCAGTATTTT. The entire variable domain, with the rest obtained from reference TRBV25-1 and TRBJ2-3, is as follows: EADIYQTPRYLVIGTGKKITLECSQTMGHDKMYWYQQDPGMELHLIHYSYGVNSTEKGDLSSESTVSRIRTEHFPLTLESARPSHTSQYLCASSEASRVTQYFGPGTRLTVL.

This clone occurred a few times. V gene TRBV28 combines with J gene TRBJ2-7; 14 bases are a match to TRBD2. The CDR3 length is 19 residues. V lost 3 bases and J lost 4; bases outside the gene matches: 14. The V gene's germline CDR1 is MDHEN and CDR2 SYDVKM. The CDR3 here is CASSLWGLAGESLVYEQYF. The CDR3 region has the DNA TGTGCCAGCAGTTTGTGGGGACTAGCGGGAGAGAGCCTAGTATACGAGCAGTACTTC.

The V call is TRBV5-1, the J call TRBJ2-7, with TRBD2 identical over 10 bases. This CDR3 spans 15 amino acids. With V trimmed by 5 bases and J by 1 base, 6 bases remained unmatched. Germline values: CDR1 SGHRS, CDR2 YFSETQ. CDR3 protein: CASSHGLAASYEQYF. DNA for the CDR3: TGCGCCAGCAGTCATGGACTAGCGGCATCCTACGAGCAGTACTTC.